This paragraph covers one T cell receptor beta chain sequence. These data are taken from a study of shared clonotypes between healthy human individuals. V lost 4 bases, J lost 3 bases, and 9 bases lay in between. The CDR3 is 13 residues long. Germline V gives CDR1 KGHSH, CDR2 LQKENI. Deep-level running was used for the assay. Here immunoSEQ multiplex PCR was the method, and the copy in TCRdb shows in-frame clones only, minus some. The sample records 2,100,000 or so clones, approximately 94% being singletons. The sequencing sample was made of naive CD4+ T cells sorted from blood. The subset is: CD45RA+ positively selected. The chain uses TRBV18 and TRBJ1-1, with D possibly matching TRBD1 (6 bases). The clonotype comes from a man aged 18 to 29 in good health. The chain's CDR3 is CASSRGRDTEAFF. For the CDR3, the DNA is TGTGCCAGCTCACGGGGGCGTGACACTGAAGCTTTCTTT.